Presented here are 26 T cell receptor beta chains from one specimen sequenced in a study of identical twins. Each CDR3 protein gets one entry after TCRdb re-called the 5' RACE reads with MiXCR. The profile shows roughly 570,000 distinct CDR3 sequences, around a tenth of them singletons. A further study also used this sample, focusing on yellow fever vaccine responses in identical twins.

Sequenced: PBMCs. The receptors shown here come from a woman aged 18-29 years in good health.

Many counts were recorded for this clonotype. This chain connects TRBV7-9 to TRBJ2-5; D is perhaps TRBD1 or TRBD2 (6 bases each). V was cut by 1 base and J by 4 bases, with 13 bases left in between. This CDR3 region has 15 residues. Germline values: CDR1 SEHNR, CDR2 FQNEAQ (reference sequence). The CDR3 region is CASSLVRRGRETQYF. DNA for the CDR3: TGTGCCAGCAGCTTAGTTCGTCGGGGGCGAGAGACCCAGTACTTC.

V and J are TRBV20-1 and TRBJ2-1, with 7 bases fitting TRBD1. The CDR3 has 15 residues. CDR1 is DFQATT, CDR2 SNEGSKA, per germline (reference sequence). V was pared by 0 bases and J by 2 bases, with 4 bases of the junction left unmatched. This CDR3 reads CSARDSTGPYNEQFF. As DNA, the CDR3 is TGCAGTGCTAGAGACTCGACAGGGCCCTACAATGAGCAGTTCTTC.

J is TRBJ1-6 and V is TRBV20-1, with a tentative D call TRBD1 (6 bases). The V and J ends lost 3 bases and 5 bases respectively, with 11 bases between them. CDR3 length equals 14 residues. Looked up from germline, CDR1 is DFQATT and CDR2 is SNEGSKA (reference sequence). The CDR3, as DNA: TGCAGTGCTAGCGCAGGGACAAATAATTCACCCCTCCACTTT. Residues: CSASAGTNNSPLHF.

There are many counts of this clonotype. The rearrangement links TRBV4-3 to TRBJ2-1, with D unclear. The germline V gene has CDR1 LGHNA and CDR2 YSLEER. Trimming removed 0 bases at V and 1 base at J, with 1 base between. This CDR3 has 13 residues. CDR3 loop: CASSQESYNEQFF. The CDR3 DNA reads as TGCGCCAGCAGCCAAGAATCCTACAATGAGCAGTTCTTC.

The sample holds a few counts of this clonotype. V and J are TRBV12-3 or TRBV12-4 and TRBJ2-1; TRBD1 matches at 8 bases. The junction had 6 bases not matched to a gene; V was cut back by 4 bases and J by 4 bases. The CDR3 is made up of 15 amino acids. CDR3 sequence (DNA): TGTGCCAGCAGTTCCCCGGGACAGGTATACAATGAGCAGTTCTTC. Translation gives CASSSPGQVYNEQFF.

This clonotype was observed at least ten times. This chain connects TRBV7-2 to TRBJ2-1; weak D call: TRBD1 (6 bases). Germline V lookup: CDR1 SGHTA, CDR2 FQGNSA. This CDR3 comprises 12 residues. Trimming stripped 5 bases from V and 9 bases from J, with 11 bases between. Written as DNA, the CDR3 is TGTGCCAGCAGCACCGGACAGCCTGAGCAGTTCTTC. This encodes CASSTGQPEQFF.

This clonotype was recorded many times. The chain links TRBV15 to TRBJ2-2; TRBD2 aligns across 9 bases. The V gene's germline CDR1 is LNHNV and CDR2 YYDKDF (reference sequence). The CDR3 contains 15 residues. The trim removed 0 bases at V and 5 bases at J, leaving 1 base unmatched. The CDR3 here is CATSREAGGTGELFF. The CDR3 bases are TGTGCCACCAGCAGAGAAGCGGGAGGAACCGGGGAGCTGTTTTTT.

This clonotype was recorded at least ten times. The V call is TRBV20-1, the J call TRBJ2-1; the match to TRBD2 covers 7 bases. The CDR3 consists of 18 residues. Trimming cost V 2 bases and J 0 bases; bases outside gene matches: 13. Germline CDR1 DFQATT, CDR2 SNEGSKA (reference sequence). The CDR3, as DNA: TGCAGTGCTAGATCCCCGCGGGAGTCAATAAGCTCCTACAATGAGCAGTTCTTC. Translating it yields CSARSPRESISSYNEQFF.

CDR3 sequence reads: CATSDNPREGTDTQYF. The CDR3 DNA sequence: TGTGCCACCAGTGATAACCCCAGGGAGGGCACAGATACGCAGTATTTT. The rearrangement links TRBV24-1 to TRBJ2-3; possibly TRBD2 for D (6 bases). This CDR3 region has 16 residues. Germline V lookup: CDR1 KGHDR, CDR2 SFDVKD. The V and J ends lost 3 bases and 1 base respectively, with 13 bases between them.

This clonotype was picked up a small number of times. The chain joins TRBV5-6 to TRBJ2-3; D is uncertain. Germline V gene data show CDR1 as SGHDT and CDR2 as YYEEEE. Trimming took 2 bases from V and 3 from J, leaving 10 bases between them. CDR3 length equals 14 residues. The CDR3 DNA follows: TGTGCCAGCAGCTTCTGGGTAGCAACAGATACGCAGTATTTT. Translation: CASSFWVATDTQYF.

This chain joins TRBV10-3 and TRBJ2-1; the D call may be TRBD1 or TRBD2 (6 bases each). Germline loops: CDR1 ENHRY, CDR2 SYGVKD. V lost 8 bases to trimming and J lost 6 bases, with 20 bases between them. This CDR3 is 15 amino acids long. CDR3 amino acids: CAIGGASPGANEQFF. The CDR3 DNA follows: TGTGCCATCGGGGGCGCTAGCCCGGGAGCCAATGAGCAGTTCTTC.

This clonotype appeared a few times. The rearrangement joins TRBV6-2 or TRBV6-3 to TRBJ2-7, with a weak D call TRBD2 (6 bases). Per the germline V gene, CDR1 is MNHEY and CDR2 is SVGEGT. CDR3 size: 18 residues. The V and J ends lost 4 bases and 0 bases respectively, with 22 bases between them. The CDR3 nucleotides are TGTGCCAGCAGTTTAGGGGTCCACCTAGCGCCGAGCTCCTACGAGCAGTACTTC. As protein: CASSLGVHLAPSSYEQYF.

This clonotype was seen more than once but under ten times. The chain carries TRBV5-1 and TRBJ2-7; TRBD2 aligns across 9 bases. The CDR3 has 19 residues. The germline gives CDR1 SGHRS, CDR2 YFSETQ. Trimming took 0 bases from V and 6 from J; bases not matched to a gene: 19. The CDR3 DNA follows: TGCGCCAGCAGCTTGGTGGGGGTTCCAAAACCGGGACTAGCCCCCGAGCAGTACTTC. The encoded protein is CASSLVGVPKPGLAPEQYF.

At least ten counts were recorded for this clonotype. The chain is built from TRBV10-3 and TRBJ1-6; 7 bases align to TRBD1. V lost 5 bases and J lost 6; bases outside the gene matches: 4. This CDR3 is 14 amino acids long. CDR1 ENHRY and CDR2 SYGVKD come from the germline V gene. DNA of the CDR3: TGTGCCATCAGTCAGGGGGATGGTAATTCACCCCTCCACTTT. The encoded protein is CAISQGDGNSPLHF.

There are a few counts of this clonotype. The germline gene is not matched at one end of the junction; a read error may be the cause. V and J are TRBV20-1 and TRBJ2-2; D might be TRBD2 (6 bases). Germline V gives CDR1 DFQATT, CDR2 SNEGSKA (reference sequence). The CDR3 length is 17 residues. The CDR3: CCARDLASASNTGELFF. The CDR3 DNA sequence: TGCTGTGCTAGAGATCTCGCTAGCGCCTCGAACACCGGGGAGCTGTTTTTT.

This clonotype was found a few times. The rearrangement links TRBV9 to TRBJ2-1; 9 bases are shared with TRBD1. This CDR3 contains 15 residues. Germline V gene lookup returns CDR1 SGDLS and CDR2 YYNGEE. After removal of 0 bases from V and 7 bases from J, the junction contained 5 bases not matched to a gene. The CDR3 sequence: CASSVEQGAGNEQFF. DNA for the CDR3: TGTGCCAGCAGCGTAGAACAGGGGGCAGGGAATGAGCAGTTCTTC.

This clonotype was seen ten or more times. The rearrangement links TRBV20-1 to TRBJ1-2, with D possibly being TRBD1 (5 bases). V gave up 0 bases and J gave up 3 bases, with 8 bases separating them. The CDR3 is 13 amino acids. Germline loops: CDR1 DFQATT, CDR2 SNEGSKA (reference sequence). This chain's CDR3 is CSARDRDHYGYTF. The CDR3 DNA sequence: TGCAGTGCTAGAGACAGGGACCACTATGGCTACACCTTC.

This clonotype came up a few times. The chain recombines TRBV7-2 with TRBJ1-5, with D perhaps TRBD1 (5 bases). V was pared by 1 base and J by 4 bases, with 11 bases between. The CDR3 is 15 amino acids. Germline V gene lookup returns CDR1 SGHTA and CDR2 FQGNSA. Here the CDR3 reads CASSLDGAGNQPQHF. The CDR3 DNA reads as TGTGCCAGCAGCTTAGATGGGGCAGGGAATCAGCCCCAGCATTTT.

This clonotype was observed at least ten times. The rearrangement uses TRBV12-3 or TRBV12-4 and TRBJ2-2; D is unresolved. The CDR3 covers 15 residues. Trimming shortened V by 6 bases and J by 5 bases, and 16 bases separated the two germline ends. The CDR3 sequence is CASSYQVLITGELFF. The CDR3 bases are TGTGCCAGCAGCTACCAGGTTTTGATAACCGGGGAGCTGTTTTTT.

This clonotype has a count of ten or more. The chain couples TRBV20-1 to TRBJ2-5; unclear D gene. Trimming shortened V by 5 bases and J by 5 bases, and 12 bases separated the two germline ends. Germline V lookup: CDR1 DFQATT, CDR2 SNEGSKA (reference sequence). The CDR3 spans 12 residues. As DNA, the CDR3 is TGCAGTGCTGCCGCGGTAGTTGAGACCCAGTACTTC. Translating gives CSAAAVVETQYF.

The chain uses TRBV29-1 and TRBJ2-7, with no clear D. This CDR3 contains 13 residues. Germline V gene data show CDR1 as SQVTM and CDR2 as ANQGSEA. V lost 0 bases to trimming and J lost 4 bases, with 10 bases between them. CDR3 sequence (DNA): TGCAGCGTTGAAGAGGCTACAGAATACGAGCAGTACTTC. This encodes CSVEEATEYEQYF.

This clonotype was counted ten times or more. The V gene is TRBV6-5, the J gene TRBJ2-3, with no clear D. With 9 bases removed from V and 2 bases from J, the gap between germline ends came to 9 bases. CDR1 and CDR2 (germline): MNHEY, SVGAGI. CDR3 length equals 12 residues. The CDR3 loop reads CASQASTDTQYF. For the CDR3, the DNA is TGTGCCAGTCAAGCCTCCACAGATACGCAGTATTTT.

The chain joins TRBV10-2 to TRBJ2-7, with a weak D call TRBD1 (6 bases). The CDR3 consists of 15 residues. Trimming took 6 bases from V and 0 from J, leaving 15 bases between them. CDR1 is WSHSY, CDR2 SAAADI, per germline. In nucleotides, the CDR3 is TGCGCCAGCAGCCTATTCAGGGGACCCTCCTACGAGCAGTACTTC. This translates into CASSLFRGPSYEQYF.

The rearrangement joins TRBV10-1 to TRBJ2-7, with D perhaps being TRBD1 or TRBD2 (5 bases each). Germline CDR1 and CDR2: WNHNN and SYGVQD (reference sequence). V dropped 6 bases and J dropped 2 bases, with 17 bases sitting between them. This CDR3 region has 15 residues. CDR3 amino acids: CASSPGVLGPYEQYF. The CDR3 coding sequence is TGCGCCAGCAGCCCCGGGGTGCTGGGACCCTACGAGCAGTACTTC.

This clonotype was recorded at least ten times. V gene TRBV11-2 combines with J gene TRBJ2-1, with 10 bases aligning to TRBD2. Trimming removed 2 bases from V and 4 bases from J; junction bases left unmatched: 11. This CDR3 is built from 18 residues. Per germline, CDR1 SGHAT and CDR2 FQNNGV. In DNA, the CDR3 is TGTGCCAGCAGCTTAAAACCGATGACTAGCGGGCCTTACAATGAGCAGTTCTTC. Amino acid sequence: CASSLKPMTSGPYNEQFF.

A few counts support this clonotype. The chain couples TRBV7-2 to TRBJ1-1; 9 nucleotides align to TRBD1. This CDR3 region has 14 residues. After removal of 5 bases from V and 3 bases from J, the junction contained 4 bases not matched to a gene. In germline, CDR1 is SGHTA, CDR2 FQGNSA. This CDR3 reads CASSLRTGDTEAFF. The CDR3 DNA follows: TGTGCCAGCAGCCTTCGGACAGGGGACACTGAAGCTTTCTTT.